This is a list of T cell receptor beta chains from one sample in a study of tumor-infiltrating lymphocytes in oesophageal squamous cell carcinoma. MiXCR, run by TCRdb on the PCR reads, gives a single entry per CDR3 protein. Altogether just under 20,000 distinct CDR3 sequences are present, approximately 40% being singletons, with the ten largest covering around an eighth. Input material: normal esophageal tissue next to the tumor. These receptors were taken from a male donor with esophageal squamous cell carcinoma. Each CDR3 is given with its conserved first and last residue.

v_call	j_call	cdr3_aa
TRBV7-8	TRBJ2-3	CASSFSVTQYF
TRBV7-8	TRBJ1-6	CASSSQGLRVKDF
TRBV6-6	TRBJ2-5	CASSYRGSGGETQYF
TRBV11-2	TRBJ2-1	CASSLWGETSYNEQFF
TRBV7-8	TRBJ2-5	CASRKMGGTETQYF
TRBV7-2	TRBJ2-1	CASSLRDPLSYNEQFF
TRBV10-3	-	CAIMYSQAGDVGEQFF
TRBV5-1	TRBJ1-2	CASTTQGNYGYTF
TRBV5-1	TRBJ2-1	CASSPSASGRHNEQFF
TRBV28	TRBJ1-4	CASSLVDRVGEKLFF
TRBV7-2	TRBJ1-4	CASSLGYANEKLFF
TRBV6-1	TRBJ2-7	CAMGQGAYEQYF
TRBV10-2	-	CASSQRGYEQYF
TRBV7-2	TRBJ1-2	CASSLTRGSGYTF
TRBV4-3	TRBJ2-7	CASSQEQAQLYEQYF
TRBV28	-	CASIEGAGGTDTQYF
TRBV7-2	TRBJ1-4	CASSFSGTLNEKLFF
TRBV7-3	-	CASSHDFYNEQFF
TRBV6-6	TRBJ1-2	CASSYSFAGVQSYGYTF
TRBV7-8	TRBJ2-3	CASSLGAGLSTDTQYF
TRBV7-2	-	CASSRTGAGETQYF
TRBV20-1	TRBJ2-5	CSALRTSGALETQYF
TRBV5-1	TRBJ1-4	CASSLTRRGGEGEKLFF
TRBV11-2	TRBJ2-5	CASSLGWGTQETQYF
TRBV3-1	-	CASSTDGYEQYF
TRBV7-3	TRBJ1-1	CASSPQGGVMNTEAFF
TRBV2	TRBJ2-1	CASAELRLAGDNEQFF
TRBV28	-	CASSFERGRETQYF
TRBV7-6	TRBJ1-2	CASSGQATGFGGYTF
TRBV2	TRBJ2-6	CASIPVGGANVLTF
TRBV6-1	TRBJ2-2	CASSNPSASNTGELFF
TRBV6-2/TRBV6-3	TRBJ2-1	CASSYSTSTPEQFF
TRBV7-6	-	CASSRNSGRGYEQYF
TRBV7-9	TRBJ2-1	CASSNPRQGGSYEQFF
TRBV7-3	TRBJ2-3	CASSSVGGTDTQYF
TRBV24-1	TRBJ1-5	CATSSDRVEPQHF
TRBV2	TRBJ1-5	CASRKDRTGNQPQHF
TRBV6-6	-	CASSYSGTGGYEQYF
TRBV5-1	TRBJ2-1	CASSTTSGTYNEQFF
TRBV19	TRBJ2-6	CASSSLAGAGANVLTF
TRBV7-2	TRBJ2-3	CASMTGASTDTQYF
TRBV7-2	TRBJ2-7	CASSSYLENEQYF
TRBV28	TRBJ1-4	CASRRRTAVNEKLFF
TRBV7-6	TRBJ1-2	CASSLTGVNYGYTF
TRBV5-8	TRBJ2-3	CASSPQGWGTDTQYF
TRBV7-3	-	CASSCPPTGRETQYF
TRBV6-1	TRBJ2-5	CASSGRAVQETQYF
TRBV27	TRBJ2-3	CASSLRRSTDTQYF
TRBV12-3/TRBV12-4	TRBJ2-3	CASSLVSTSGLTDTQYF
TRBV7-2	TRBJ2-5	CASSHPSWEGETQYF
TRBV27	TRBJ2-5	CASSLGGGAYTKTDTQYF
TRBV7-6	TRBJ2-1	CASSPIYAGGRNEQFF
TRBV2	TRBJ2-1	CASSRLSYNEQFF
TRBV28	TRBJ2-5	CASSTLGQQETQYF
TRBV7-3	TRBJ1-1	CASSLDRNTEAFF
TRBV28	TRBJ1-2	CASSFNYGYTF
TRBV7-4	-	CARSFCLRLAPRAQFF